This TCR beta chain was documented in a study of cytomegalovirus exposure and HLA in healthy donors. Study-level results: Common viral pathogens seemed to be connected with several of the most significant clusters, according to a later analysis. Most likely, a cluster of highly shared sequence variants arose as a sequencing artifact.

In this sample, this clone turned up a few times. As yet, its antigen is unknown. This CDR3 contains 14 residues. Germline CDR1 MDHEN, CDR2 SYDVKM. The V gene end was trimmed by 10 bases and the J gene end by 13 bases; junction bases not matched to a gene: 10. 13 Jbeta primers and 60 Vbeta primers were used for the PCR. Profiling relied on immunoSEQ multiplex PCR, and the TCRdb table lists in-frame clones only, not all of them. The data show 180,000 or so clones, around 80% seen once. This clonotype originated in a woman aged 50 to 60 in good health and CMV-seropositive. The sample taken for sequencing was PBMCs. This chain connects TRBV28 to TRBJ2-1, with 16 bases that match TRBD2. DNA for the CDR3: TGTGCCACCAAAACCGGGACTAGCGGGGGGGACCAGTTCTTC. Its translation is CATKTGTSGGDQFF.